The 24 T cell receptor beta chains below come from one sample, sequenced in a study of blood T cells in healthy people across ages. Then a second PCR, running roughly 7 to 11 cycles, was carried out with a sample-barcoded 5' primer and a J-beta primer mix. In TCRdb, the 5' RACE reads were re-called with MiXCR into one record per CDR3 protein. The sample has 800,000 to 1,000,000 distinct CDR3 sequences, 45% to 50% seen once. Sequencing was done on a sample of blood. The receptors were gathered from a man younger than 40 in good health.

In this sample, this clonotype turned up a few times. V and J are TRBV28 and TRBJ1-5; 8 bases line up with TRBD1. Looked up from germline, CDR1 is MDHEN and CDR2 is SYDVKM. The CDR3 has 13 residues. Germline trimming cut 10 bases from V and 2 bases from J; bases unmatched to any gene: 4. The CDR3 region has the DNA TGTGCCACCACAGGGGGGGGCAATCAGCCCCAGCATTTT. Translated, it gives CATTGGGNQPQHF.

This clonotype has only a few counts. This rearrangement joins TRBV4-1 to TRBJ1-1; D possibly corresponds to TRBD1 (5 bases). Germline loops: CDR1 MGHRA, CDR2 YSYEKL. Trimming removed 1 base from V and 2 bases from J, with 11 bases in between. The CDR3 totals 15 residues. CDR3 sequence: CASSQGWGSNTEAFF. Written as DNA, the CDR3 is TGCGCCAGCAGCCAAGGCTGGGGCTCAAACACTGAAGCTTTCTTT.

CDR3 loop: CASGLVLGSTDTQYF. CDR3 bases: TGTGCTAGTGGTTTGGTACTGGGCAGCACAGATACGCAGTATTTT. V and J are TRBV12-5 and TRBJ2-3, with unresolved D. The germline CDR1 and CDR2 sequences are LGHNT and FRNRAP. The V and J ends lost 0 bases and 0 bases respectively, with 7 bases between them. The CDR3 length is 15 residues. The full variable domain, completed using reference TRBV12-5 and TRBJ2-3, is DARVTQTPRHKVTEMGQEVTMRCQPILGHNTVFWYRQTMMQGLELLAYFRNRAPLDDSGMPKDRFSAEMPDATLATLKIQPSEPRDSAVYFCASGLVLGSTDTQYFGPGTRLTVL.

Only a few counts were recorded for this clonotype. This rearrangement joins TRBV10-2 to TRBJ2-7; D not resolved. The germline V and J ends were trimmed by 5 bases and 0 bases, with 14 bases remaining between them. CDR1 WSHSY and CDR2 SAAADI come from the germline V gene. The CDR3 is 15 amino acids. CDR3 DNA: TGCGCCAGCAGTCGAGTGGCACAACTCTCCTACGAGCAGTACTTC. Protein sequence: CASSRVAQLSYEQYF.

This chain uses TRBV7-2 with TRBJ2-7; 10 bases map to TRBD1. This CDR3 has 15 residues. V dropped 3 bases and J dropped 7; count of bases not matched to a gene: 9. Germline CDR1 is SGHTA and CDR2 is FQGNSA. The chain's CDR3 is CASSLPGTGAKEQYF. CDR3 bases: TGTGCCAGCAGCTTGCCTGGGACAGGGGCGAAAGAGCAGTACTTC.

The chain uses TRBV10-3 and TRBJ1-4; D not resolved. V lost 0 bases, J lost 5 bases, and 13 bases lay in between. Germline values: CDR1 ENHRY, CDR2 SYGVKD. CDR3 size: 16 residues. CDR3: CAISESKSHTNEKLFF. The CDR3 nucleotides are TGTGCCATCAGTGAGTCGAAATCGCATACGAATGAAAAACTGTTTTTT.

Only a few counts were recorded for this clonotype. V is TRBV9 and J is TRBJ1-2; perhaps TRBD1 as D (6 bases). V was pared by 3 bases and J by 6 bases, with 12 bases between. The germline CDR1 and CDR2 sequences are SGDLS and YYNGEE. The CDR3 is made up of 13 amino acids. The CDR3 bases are TGTGCCAGCAGCGCGAACAGGGTCGATGGCTACACCTTC. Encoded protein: CASSANRVDGYTF.

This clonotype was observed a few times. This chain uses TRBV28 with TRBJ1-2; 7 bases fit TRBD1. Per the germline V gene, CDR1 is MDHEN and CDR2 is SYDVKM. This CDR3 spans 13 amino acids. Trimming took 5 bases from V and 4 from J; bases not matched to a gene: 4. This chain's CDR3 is CASSDDRVYGYTF. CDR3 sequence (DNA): TGTGCCAGCAGTGACGACAGGGTCTATGGCTACACCTTC.

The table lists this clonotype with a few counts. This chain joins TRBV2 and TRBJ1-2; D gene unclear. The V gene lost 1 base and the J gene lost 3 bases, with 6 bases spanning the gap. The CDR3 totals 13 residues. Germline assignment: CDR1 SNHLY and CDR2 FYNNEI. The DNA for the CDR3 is TGTGCCAGCAGTGAAGACAGATACTATGGCTACACCTTC. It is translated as CASSEDRYYGYTF.

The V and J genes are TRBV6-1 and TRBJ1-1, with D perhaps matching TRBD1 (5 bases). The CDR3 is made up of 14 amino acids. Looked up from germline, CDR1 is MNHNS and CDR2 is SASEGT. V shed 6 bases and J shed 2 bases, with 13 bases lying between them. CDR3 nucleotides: TGTGCCAGCAGCAAACCGGGGCAAAACACTGAAGCTTTCTTT. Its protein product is CASSKPGQNTEAFF.

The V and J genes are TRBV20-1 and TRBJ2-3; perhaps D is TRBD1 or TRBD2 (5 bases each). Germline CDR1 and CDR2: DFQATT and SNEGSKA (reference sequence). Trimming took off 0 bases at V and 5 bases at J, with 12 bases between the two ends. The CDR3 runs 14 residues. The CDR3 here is CSARDWGIGDTQYF. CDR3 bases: TGCAGTGCTAGAGACTGGGGGATTGGAGATACGCAGTATTTT.

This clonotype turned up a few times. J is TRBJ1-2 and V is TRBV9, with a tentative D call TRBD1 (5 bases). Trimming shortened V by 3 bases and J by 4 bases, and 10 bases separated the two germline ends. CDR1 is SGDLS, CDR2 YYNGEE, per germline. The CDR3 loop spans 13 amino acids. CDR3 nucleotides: TGTGCCAGCAGCGCCGGGACCGGCTATGGCTACACCTTC. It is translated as CASSAGTGYGYTF.

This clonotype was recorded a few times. DNA for the CDR3: TGCGCCAGCAGCTTTAGCGGGGGGCCATCCTACAATGAGCAGTTCTTC. It translates to CASSFSGGPSYNEQFF. The V and J genes are TRBV5-1 and TRBJ2-1; TRBD2 matches 10 bases. Germline V gives CDR1 SGHRS, CDR2 YFSETQ. V was pared by 2 bases and J by 1 base, with 3 bases of the junction left unmatched. The CDR3 length is 16 residues. Complete variable domain (other parts from reference TRBV5-1 and TRBJ2-1): KAGVTQTPRYLIKTRGQQVTLSCSPISGHRSVSWYQQTPGQGLQFLFEYFSETQRNKGNFPGRFSGRQFSNSRSEMNVSTLELGDSALYLCASSFSGGPSYNEQFFGPGTRLTVL.

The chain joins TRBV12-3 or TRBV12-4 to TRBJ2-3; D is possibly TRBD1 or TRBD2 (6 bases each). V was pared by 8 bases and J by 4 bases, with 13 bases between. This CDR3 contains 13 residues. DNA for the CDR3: TGTGCCAGCTCTATCGGGGGCCCAGATACGCAGTATTTT. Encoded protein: CASSIGGPDTQYF.

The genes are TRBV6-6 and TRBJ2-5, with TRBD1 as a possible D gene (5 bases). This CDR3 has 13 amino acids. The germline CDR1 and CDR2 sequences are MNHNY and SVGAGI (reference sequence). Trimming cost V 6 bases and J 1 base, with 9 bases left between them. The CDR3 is CASRETAQETQYF. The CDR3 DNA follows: TGTGCCAGCAGGGAGACAGCCCAAGAGACCCAGTACTTC.

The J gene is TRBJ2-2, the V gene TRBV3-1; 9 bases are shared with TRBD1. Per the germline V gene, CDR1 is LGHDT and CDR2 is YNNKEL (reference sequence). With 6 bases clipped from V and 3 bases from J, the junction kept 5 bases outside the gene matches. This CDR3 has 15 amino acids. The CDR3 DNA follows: TGTGCCAGCAGGGACGGGACAGGGCACACCGGGGAGCTGTTTTTT. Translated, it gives CASRDGTGHTGELFF.

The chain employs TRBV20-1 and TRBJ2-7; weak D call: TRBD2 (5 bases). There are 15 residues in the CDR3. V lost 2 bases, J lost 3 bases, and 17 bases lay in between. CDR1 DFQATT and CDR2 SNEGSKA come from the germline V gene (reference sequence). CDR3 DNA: TGCAGTGCTAGATGGCCTGACGGGGATTTCTACGAGCAGTACTTC. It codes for CSARWPDGDFYEQYF.

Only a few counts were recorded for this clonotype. The CDR3 DNA reads as TGTGCCAGCGTAGGAGCGGGGGACAATGAGCAGTTCTTC. It translates to CASVGAGDNEQFF. J is TRBJ2-1 and V is TRBV12-3 or TRBV12-4, with 8 bases matching TRBD2. CDR3 length: 13 residues. V lost 8 bases to trimming and J lost 5 bases; unmatched junction nucleotides: 5.

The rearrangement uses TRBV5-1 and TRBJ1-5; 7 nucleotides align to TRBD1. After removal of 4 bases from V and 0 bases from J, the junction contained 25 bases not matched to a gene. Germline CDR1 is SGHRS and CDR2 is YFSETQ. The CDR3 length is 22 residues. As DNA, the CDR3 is TGCGCCAGCAGCATAACCGTCAGGGGGGCGTTAGCAATCATGGTTAGCAATCAGCCCCAGCATTTT. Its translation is CASSITVRGALAIMVSNQPQHF.

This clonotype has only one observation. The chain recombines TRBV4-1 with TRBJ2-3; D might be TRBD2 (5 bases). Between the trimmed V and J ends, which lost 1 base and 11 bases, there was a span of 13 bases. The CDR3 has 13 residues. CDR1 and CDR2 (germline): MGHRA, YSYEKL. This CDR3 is CASSQALSEGQYF. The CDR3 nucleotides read TGCGCCAGCAGCCAAGCTCTGAGCGAGGGGCAGTATTTT.

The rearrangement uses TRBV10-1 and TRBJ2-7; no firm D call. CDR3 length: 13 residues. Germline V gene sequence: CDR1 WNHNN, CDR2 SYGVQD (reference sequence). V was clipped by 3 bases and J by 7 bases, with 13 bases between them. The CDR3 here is CASSEVLRGEQYF. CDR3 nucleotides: TGCGCCAGCAGTGAAGTTCTCCGTGGAGAGCAGTACTTC.

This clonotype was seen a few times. The CDR3 protein is CASSNCLRQGGYEQYF. The DNA for the CDR3 is TGTGCCAGCAGCAACTGCCTTCGGCAGGGGGGCTACGAGCAGTACTTC. The chain couples TRBV21-1 to TRBJ2-7; no DNA check was done on the table's D call, TRBD1. TRBV21-1 corresponds to a pseudogene. This CDR3 comprises 16 residues.

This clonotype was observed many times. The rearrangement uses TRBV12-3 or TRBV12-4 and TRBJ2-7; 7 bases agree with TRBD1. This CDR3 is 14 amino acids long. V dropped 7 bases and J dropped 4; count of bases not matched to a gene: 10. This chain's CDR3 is CASTPTGAGYEQYF. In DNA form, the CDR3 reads TGTGCCAGCACCCCAACAGGGGCCGGTTACGAGCAGTACTTC.

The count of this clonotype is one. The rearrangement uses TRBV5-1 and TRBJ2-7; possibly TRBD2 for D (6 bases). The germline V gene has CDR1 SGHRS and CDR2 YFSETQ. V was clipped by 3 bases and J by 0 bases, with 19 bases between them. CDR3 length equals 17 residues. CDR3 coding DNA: TGCGCCAGCAGCTCCGGGGGACGGTGGGGACTCTCCTACGAGCAGTACTTC. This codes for CASSSGGRWGLSYEQYF.